This TCR beta chain originates from a study of vaccination and CD4 T cells after COVID-19. Study background: Post-vaccination specimens were collected at a median of roughly 69 days following dose two (range 14 to 241). Findings and caveats of the study: The median proportion of reactive clones detected only post-vaccination in convalescent patients was approximately 90%.

The germline gives CDR1 SEHNR, CDR2 FQNEAQ (reference sequence). V lost 11 bases, J lost 2 bases, and 15 bases lay in between. The CDR3 is 13 residues long. With the Oncomine TCR Beta short-read assay, DNA from cultured CD4+ T cells was sequenced. TCRdb fed the PCR reads into MiXCR, producing one record per CDR3 protein. Of more than 15,000 distinct CDR3 sequences in the sample, around 40% were seen once. Treatment given: approximately 11-day PBMC culture with coronavirus spike peptide pools or control peptides (ViraFEST assay). T cells were expanded with peptide pools, and expanded clonotypes were identified by TCR sequencing. A note on this clonotype: Its antigen is as yet unknown.

The material sequenced was CD4+ T cells from blood, cultured in vitro. The TCR originated in a human donor who had recovered from COVID-19. J is TRBJ1-1 and V is TRBV7-9, with a weak D call TRBD1 (6 bases). As DNA, the CDR3 is TGTGCCTCCTCCGCGGGGACAAACACTGAAGCTTTCTTT. Amino acid sequence: CASSAGTNTEAFF.